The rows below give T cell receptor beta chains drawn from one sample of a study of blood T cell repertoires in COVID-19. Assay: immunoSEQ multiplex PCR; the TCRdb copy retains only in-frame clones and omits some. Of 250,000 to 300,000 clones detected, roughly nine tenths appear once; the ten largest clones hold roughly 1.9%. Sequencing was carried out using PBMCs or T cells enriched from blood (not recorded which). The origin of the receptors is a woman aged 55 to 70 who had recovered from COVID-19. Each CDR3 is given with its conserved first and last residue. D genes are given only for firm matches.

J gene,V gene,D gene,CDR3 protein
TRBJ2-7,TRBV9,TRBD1,CASSGGTGSFYEQYF
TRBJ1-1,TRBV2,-,CASSVVGRGTEAFF
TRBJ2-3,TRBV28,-,CASSSQITQYF
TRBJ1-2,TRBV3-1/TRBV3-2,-,CASSRQAQRGYTF
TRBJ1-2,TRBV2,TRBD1,CASSPRTGINYGYTF
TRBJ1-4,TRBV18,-,CASSPRGATNEKLFF
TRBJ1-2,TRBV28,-,CASSALVAYGYTF
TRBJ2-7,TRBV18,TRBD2,CASSPGGLANPYEQYF
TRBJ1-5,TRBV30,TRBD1,CAWPDRGAQPQHF
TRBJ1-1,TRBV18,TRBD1,CASSPETGLKVAEAFF
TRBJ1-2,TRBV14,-,CASSQVQVEAGTF
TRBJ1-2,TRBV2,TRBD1,CASSELLQDRGNF
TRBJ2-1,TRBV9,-,CASGRGSWNEQFF
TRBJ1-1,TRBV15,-,CATSEGWTEAFF
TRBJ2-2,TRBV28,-,CASSPAGSGVGGELFF
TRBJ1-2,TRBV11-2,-,CASSATGTNGYTF
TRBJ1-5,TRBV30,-,CAWSVLGQLNQPQHF
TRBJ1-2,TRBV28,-,CASSSLWGVGGYTF
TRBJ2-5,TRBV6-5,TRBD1,CASSDDRGTETQYF
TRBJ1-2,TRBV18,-,CASSPQDSSGDGYTF
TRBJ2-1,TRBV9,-,CASSVGGLYNEQFF
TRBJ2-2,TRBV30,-,CAWSPLAGSTGELFF
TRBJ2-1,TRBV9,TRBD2,CASSVAGLAGNEQFF
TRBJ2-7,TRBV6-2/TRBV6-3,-,CASSRALTDYEQYF
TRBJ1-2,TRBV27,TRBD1,CASSRDRLYGYTF
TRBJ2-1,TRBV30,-,CAWSILPRVRYYNEQFF
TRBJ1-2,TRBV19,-,CASRVLGAGDGYTF
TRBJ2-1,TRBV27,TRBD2,CASSLSGTSGRRYNEQFF
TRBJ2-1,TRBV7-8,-,CASSLVRDTLVSEQFF
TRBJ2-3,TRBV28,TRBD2,CASSLWTSGSSTDTQYF
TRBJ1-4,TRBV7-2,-,CASSAGTSLTNEKLFF
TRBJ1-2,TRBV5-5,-,CASSLRVDGYTF
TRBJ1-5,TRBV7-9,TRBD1,CASSLGAGGGNQPQHF
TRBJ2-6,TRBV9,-,CASSPTRGSGANVLTF
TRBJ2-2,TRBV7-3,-,CASGRGTGNTGELFF
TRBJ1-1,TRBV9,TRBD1,CASSVGTTGGPNTEAFF